These 8 T cell receptor beta chains came from one sample sequenced in a study of OX40 agonist ivuxolimab in advanced cancers. Library generation was performed with the immunoSEQ multiplex PCR assay. The table was pulled from immuneACCESS by TCRdb, which kept in-frame rearrangements only. Such tables lose some clones; where checked, under half of the loss comes from unresolved V genes, and the rest has no known cause. A total of approximately 72,000 clones appear in this sample, about 90% of them only once. About 0.9% of the sample goes to the ten largest clones. The starting material was CD4+ or CD8+ T cells sorted from blood, obtained in a trial of the OX40 agonist ivuxolimab. The receptors were gathered from an adult with an advanced solid tumor such as melanoma, head and neck, liver or kidney cancer.

This rearrangement joins TRBV27 to TRBJ1-1; a weak D match, TRBD1 (6 bases). CDR1 and CDR2 from the germline V gene are MNHEY and SMNVEV (reference sequence). V gave up 3 bases and J gave up 7 bases, with 18 bases separating them. The CDR3 loop spans 15 amino acids. CDR3 residues: CASSFLGGRSGEAFF. In nucleotides, the CDR3 is TGTGCCAGCAGTTTCCTGGGGGGGCGATCGGGTGAAGCTTTCTTT.

CDR3 nucleotides: TGTGCCAGCAGTTACGACCGGGACACGAGCACAGATACGCAGTATTTT. It translates to CASSYDRDTSTDTQYF. J is TRBJ2-3 and V is TRBV6-5, with D possibly matching TRBD1 (6 bases). The CDR3 is 16 residues long. Germline CDR1 and CDR2: MNHEY and SVGAGI. V gave up 2 bases and J gave up 0 bases, with 12 bases separating them.

For the CDR3, the DNA is TGTGCCAGCAGCTCAACTAGGGGACGGAACGGTGAAAAACTGTTTTTT. Translation: CASSSTRGRNGEKLFF. The rearrangement links TRBV7-2 to TRBJ1-4; maybe TRBD1 (5 bases). Trimming pared 4 bases from V and 7 bases from J, leaving 19 bases between. The CDR3 extends over 16 amino acids. Germline V gene lookup returns CDR1 SGHTA and CDR2 FQGNSA.

The chain links TRBV28 to TRBJ1-1; D is possibly TRBD1 (6 bases). V lost 3 bases and J 5 bases, leaving 13 bases between the germline ends. The CDR3 is 14 amino acids. Germline V lookup: CDR1 MDHEN, CDR2 SYDVKM. The CDR3 sequence is CASSFSGVTTEAFF. The CDR3 region has the DNA TGTGCCAGCAGTTTTTCAGGGGTAACAACTGAAGCTTTCTTT.

V usage is TRBV18 and J usage is TRBJ2-7; D gene unclear. V was pared by 0 bases and J by 3 bases, with 12 bases between. The germline V gene has CDR1 KGHSH and CDR2 LQKENI. The CDR3 length is 15 residues. This chain's CDR3 is CASSPPMRASYEQYF. The CDR3 nucleotides read TGTGCCAGCTCACCACCGATGCGTGCAAGCTACGAGCAGTACTTC.

This sequence joins TRBV9 and TRBJ1-2; D ambiguous. The CDR3 length is 15 residues. Germline-derived CDR1 and CDR2 are SGDLS and YYNGEE. The ends were cut back, 0 bases at V and 4 bases at J, with 13 bases in the middle. The CDR3 nucleotides read TGTGCCAGCAGCGTAGCTAGTGCCACAGCCTATGGCTACACCTTC. Amino acids: CASSVASATAYGYTF.

The V call is TRBV6-5, the J call TRBJ1-2, with D unresolved. Germline V lookup: CDR1 MNHEY, CDR2 SVGAGI. Trimming took 2 bases from V and 1 from J, leaving 5 bases between them. There are 13 residues in the CDR3. This CDR3 reads CASSYQVNYGYTF. The CDR3 region has the DNA TGTGCCAGCAGTTACCAGGTTAACTATGGCTACACCTTC.

The chain links TRBV7-8 to TRBJ2-5, with a tentative D call TRBD2 (6 bases). CDR1 is SGHVS and CDR2 is FQNEAQ in the germline V gene. Trimming shortened V by 3 bases and J by 4 bases, and 9 bases separated the two germline ends. This CDR3 contains 13 residues. The CDR3 DNA follows: TGTGCCAGCAGCTTTGGGGGGACAGAGACCCAGTACTTC. The encoded protein is CASSFGGTETQYF.